These 25 T cell receptor beta chains originate from one sample sequenced in a study of cytotoxic CD8 clonotypes in ibrutinib-treated CLL. Assay used: immunoSEQ multiplex PCR; TCRdb lists only in-frame clones, some missing. The table lists over 100,000 clones, 80% to 90% of them singletons, with roughly 2% in the top ten. Sequenced here: PBMCs, sampled after 24 months of ibrutinib treatment. These TCRs come from a human donor with chronic lymphocytic leukemia.

V and J are TRBV19 and TRBJ2-7; 7 bases are a match to TRBD1. Trimming removed 5 bases from V and 0 bases from J; junction bases left unmatched: 4. The germline V gene has CDR1 LNHDA and CDR2 SQIVND (reference sequence). The CDR3 extends over 14 amino acids. The chain's CDR3 is CASSGWDSSYEQYF. The CDR3 DNA follows: TGTGCCAGTAGTGGCTGGGACAGCTCCTACGAGCAGTACTTC. The whole variable domain, remainder taken from reference TRBV19 and TRBJ2-7, is DGGITQSPKYLFRKEGQNVTLSCEQNLNHDAMYWYRQDPGQGLRLIYYSQIVNDFQKGDIAEGYSVSREKKESFPLTVTSAQKNPTAFYLCASSGWDSSYEQYFGPGTRLTVT.

The rearrangement joins TRBV2 to TRBJ1-4, with a weak D call TRBD1 (6 bases). In germline, CDR1 is SNHLY, CDR2 FYNNEI. The V end was cut by 8 bases, the J end by 8 bases, with 18 bases between. The CDR3 spans 14 residues. CDR3 loop: CASANRVGKEKLFF. CDR3 nucleotide sequence: TGTGCCAGCGCAAACAGGGTAGGCAAAGAAAAACTGTTTTTT. Looking up the rest from reference TRBV2 and TRBJ1-4 gives the full variable domain: EPEVTQTPSHQVTQMGQEVILRCVPISNHLYFYWYRQILGQKVEFLVSFYNNEISEKSEIFDDQFSVERPDGSNFTLKIRSTKLEDSAMYFCASANRVGKEKLFFGSGTQLSVL.

This clone was detected a few times. The CDR3, as DNA: TGTGCCAGCAGCCAAGTGACAGGGGGCGCAGATACGCAGTATTTT. Its translation is CASSQVTGGADTQYF. The V gene is TRBV4-2, the J gene TRBJ2-3; TRBD1 matches 10 bases. The CDR3 has 15 amino acids. CDR1 and CDR2 from the germline V gene are LGHNA and YNFKEQ. V lost 1 base to trimming and J lost 4 bases; unmatched junction nucleotides: 2.

This rearrangement joins TRBV7-9 to TRBJ1-1; TRBD1 matches at 7 bases. The CDR3 is 13 amino acids. With 5 bases clipped from V and 7 bases from J, the junction kept 7 bases outside the gene matches. CDR1 is SEHNR and CDR2 is FQNEAQ in the germline V gene (reference sequence). CDR3 sequence reads: CASSSGTAYEAFF. In DNA form, the CDR3 reads TGTGCCAGCAGCAGCGGGACAGCCTATGAAGCTTTCTTT. The full variable domain, rest sourced from reference TRBV7-9 and TRBJ1-1, is DTGVSQNPRHKITKRGQNVTFRCDPISEHNRLYWYRQTLGQGPEFLTYFQNEAQLEKSRLLSDRFSAERPKGSFSTLEIQRTEQGDSAMYLCASSSGTAYEAFFGQGTRLTVV.

The rearrangement links TRBV11-3 to TRBJ2-1; 8 bases fit TRBD2. This CDR3 has 18 residues. The J segment lost 0 bases and the V segment lost 5 bases, leaving 12 bases of the junction unmatched. Germline CDR1 SGHNT, CDR2 YENEEA. The CDR3 protein is CASSNGVGLASSYNEQFF. CDR3 nucleotide sequence: TGTGCCAGCAGCAACGGAGTAGGACTAGCCAGCTCCTACAATGAGCAGTTCTTC.

The rearrangement joins TRBV7-9 to TRBJ2-5; D is unclear. Germline CDR1 is SEHNR and CDR2 is FQNEAQ (reference sequence). The CDR3 loop spans 12 amino acids. V was shortened by 3 bases and J by 5 bases, with 7 bases between the two germline ends. In DNA, the CDR3 is TGTGCCAGCAGCTTGTTGGGGGAGACCCAGTACTTC. Translation gives CASSLLGETQYF.

The rearrangement uses TRBV30 and TRBJ1-2; the D gene is possibly TRBD1 (6 bases). CDR3 length equals 15 residues. The ends were cut back, 4 bases at V and 4 bases at J, with 19 bases in the middle. Germline values: CDR1 GTSNPN, CDR2 SVGIG (reference sequence). CDR3 loop: CAWTTSWGHGYGYTF. In DNA form, the CDR3 reads TGTGCCTGGACCACTTCCTGGGGACACGGCTATGGCTACACCTTC.

Comment on this clone: Additional DNA sequences in this sample encode the identical CDR3. V is TRBV7-3 and J is TRBJ2-7, with TRBD2 matching 12 bases. The J segment lost 4 bases and the V segment lost 5 bases, leaving 3 bases of the junction unmatched. The CDR3 covers 14 residues. CDR1 and CDR2 (germline): SGHTA, FQGTGA. In nucleotides, the CDR3 is TGTGCCAGCAGCCCCGGGACTAGCGGGTACGAGCAGTACTTC. This gives the protein CASSPGTSGYEQYF. Full variable domain (rest looked up from reference TRBV7-3 and TRBJ2-7): GAGVSQTPSNKVTEKGKYVELRCDPISGHTALYWYRQSLGQGPEFLIYFQGTGAADDSGLPNDRFFAVRPEGSVSTLKIQRTERGDSAVYLCASSPGTSGYEQYFGPGTRLTVT.

V and J are TRBV28 and TRBJ2-7; tentatively, D is TRBD1 (6 bases). CDR3 length: 16 residues. CDR1 and CDR2 (germline): MDHEN, SYDVKM. Trimming pared 5 bases from V and 4 bases from J, leaving 21 bases between. CDR3 DNA sequence: TGTGCCAGCAGTACGTCAGGGGCGCTAGGGGGATACGAGCAGTACTTC. Its protein is CASSTSGALGGYEQYF.

V and J are TRBV6-5 and TRBJ2-7, with unresolved D. The CDR3 has 14 amino acids. Germline-derived CDR1 and CDR2 are MNHEY and SVGAGI. V gave up 0 bases and J gave up 0 bases, with 6 bases separating them. The CDR3 region has the DNA TGTGCCAGCAGTTACTCCCAGAGCTCCTACGAGCAGTACTTC. It is translated as CASSYSQSSYEQYF.

The chain carries TRBV19 and TRBJ1-3; TRBD1 matches at 10 bases. Trimming removed 4 bases from V and 4 bases from J; junction bases left unmatched: 4. This CDR3 has 15 residues. The V gene's germline CDR1 is LNHDA and CDR2 SQIVND (reference sequence). CDR3 in amino acids: CASSTGTGAGNTIYF. CDR3 in DNA: TGTGCCAGTAGTACCGGGACAGGGGCGGGAAACACCATATATTTT. Variable domain in full (rest from reference TRBV19 and TRBJ1-3): DGGITQSPKYLFRKEGQNVTLSCEQNLNHDAMYWYRQDPGQGLRLIYYSQIVNDFQKGDIAEGYSVSREKKESFPLTVTSAQKNPTAFYLCASSTGTGAGNTIYFGEGSWLTVV.

The CDR3 is CASSPRLGAYNEQFF. CDR3 coding DNA: TGTGCCAGCAGCCCACGGTTGGGGGCTTACAATGAGCAGTTCTTC. This chain joins TRBV9 and TRBJ2-1; D is possibly TRBD1 (6 bases). The CDR3 runs to 15 residues. Trimming took off 4 bases at V and 4 bases at J, with 15 bases between the two ends. Germline assignment: CDR1 SGDLS and CDR2 YYNGEE. The variable domain in full, completed from reference TRBV9 and TRBJ2-1, reads DSGVTQTPKHLITATGQRVTLRCSPRSGDLSVYWYQQSLDQGLQFLIQYYNGEERAKGNILERFSAQQFPDLHSELNLSSLELGDSALYFCASSPRLGAYNEQFFGPGTRLTVL.

This CDR3 reads CASSQEFRYEQYF. CDR3 bases: TGCGCCAGCAGCCAAGAGTTTCGCTACGAGCAGTACTTC. The chain uses TRBV4-1 and TRBJ2-7; D not resolved. Germline V lookup: CDR1 MGHRA, CDR2 YSYEKL. V was clipped by 0 bases and J by 3 bases, with 6 bases between them. The CDR3 length is 13 residues.

The genes are TRBV2 and TRBJ1-5; D is possibly TRBD1 (6 bases). There are 14 residues in the CDR3. Germline V gene lookup returns CDR1 SNHLY and CDR2 FYNNEI. The V end was cut by 8 bases, the J end by 3 bases, with 14 bases between. The CDR3 nucleotides read TGTGCCAGCGGGATACAGGGTAACAATCAGCCCCAGCATTTT. It encodes CASGIQGNNQPQHF.

V is TRBV7-3 and J is TRBJ2-7; D is perhaps TRBD1 (6 bases). V was pared by 8 bases and J by 3 bases, with 20 bases between. The germline CDR1 and CDR2 sequences are SGHTA and FQGTGA. This CDR3 is 15 amino acids long. The CDR3, as DNA: TGTGCCAGCGGGGGACACCATGACTGTTTCTACGAGCAGTACTTC. Translating gives CASGGHHDCFYEQYF.

This chain connects TRBV19 to TRBJ2-5; D gene unclear. Trimming cost V 3 bases and J 5 bases, with 13 bases left between them. The germline V gene has CDR1 LNHDA and CDR2 SQIVND (reference sequence). The CDR3 runs 14 residues. The CDR3 is CASSISWGSETQYF. The CDR3 DNA sequence: TGTGCCAGTAGTATTTCCTGGGGTTCTGAGACCCAGTACTTC.

Written as DNA, the CDR3 is TGTGCCAGCAGCTTAGCGTACAGGGTTTGGAGGGAGCAGTACTTC. This translates into CASSLAYRVWREQYF. The genes are TRBV11-3 and TRBJ2-7; possibly TRBD1 for D (6 bases). The CDR3 sequence is 15 residues long. Per the germline V gene, CDR1 is SGHNT and CDR2 is YENEEA. Trimming removed 1 base at V and 7 bases at J, with 17 bases between.

This clone was detected only a few times. The chain is built from TRBV6-1 and TRBJ2-7; D may be TRBD1 (5 bases). Deletions cut 3 bases from V and 2 bases from J, with 14 bases between. The CDR3 runs to 15 residues. CDR1 MNHNS and CDR2 SASEGT come from the germline V gene. CDR3 amino acids: CASSDRQTPPYEQYF. The CDR3 nucleotides are TGTGCCAGCAGTGACCGACAGACGCCTCCCTACGAGCAGTACTTC.

The chain uses TRBV6-5 and TRBJ1-2, with no clear D. The CDR3 covers 13 residues. CDR1 and CDR2 from the germline V gene are MNHEY and SVGAGI. The germline V and J ends were trimmed by 2 bases and 4 bases, with 8 bases remaining between them. CDR3 in DNA: TGTGCCAGCAGTTACCCGCAGAGCTATGGCTACACCTTC. Protein sequence: CASSYPQSYGYTF.

The chain joins TRBV7-9 to TRBJ1-1; D call uncertain. This CDR3 is built from 14 residues. Germline V gene data show CDR1 as SEHNR and CDR2 as FQNEAQ (reference sequence). V was clipped by 1 base and J by 6 bases, with 12 bases between them. CDR3 in DNA: TGTGCCAGCAGCTTAGGAAAGGCGGTGGCTGAAGCTTTCTTT. Translation: CASSLGKAVAEAFF.

The chain employs TRBV28 and TRBJ1-4; 9 nucleotides match TRBD1. This CDR3 has 15 amino acids. V gave up 3 bases and J gave up 8 bases; unmatched junction bases: 7. Germline loops: CDR1 MDHEN, CDR2 SYDVKM. The CDR3 reads CASSLAGTGREKLFF. The CDR3 DNA reads as TGTGCCAGCAGTTTGGCCGGGACAGGGAGGGAAAAACTGTTTTTT. The full variable domain, completed using reference TRBV28 and TRBJ1-4, is DVKVTQSSRYLVKRTGEKVFLECVQDMDHENMFWYRQDPGLGLRLIYFSYDVKMKEKGDIPEGYSVSREKKERFSLILESASTNQTSMYLCASSLAGTGREKLFFGSGTQLSVL.

This clone was seen a handful of times. This sequence joins TRBV28 and TRBJ1-2; 7 nucleotides agree with TRBD1. V lost 5 bases, J lost 7 bases, and 13 bases stayed unmatched. Germline CDR1 reads MDHEN; CDR2 reads SYDVKM. The CDR3 is 15 residues long. CDR3 loop: CASSRTRTGRGGYTF. DNA of the CDR3: TGTGCCAGCAGTCGAACCCGGACAGGAAGGGGTGGCTACACCTTC.

This sequence joins TRBV14 and TRBJ2-7; TRBD1 or TRBD2 may be the D gene (5 bases each). Germline V gene data show CDR1 as SGHDN and CDR2 as FVKESK. V shed 2 bases and J shed 0 bases, with 14 bases lying between them. This CDR3 comprises 16 residues. The CDR3 here is CASSQYAGAPSYEQYF. CDR3 nucleotide sequence: TGTGCCAGCAGCCAATATGCCGGGGCACCCTCCTACGAGCAGTACTTC.

V gene TRBV4-3 combines with J gene TRBJ2-2; D may be TRBD1 (5 bases). The length of the CDR3 is 16 residues. The V end was cut by 1 base, the J end by 0 bases, with 9 bases between. The germline V gene encodes CDR1 LGHNA and CDR2 YSLEER. CDR3 region: CASSQVGPSNTGELFF. CDR3 in DNA: TGCGCCAGCAGCCAAGTGGGGCCATCGAACACCGGGGAGCTGTTTTTT.

The chain is built from TRBV27 and TRBJ2-7, with D maybe TRBD2 (5 bases). V shed 5 bases and J shed 2 bases, with 10 bases lying between them. This CDR3 contains 13 residues. Germline CDR1 is MNHEY and CDR2 is SMNVEV (reference sequence). The CDR3 here is CASSQAATYEQYF. DNA for the CDR3: TGTGCCAGCAGTCAAGCGGCTACCTACGAGCAGTACTTC.